These 8 T cell receptor beta chains came from one sample sequenced in a study of metastatic and nonmetastatic thyroid tumors. Via MiXCR, TCRdb re-called the PCR reads. The table has about 24,000 clones, under 15% seen once. Thyroid surgery was preceded by no treatment in any patient. The sequencing input was blood. These receptor sequences come from a female donor with papillary thyroid cancer or a benign thyroid nodule (not recorded which). Some clones in this sample may be carry-over from other donors' samples.

This clone showed up many times. The V gene is TRBV12-3 or TRBV12-4, the J gene TRBJ2-1, with 8 nucleotides matching TRBD2. The CDR3 runs 15 residues. After removal of 5 bases from V and 1 base from J, the junction contained 4 bases not matched to a gene. DNA for the CDR3: TGTGCCAGCAGTCGGGGCGGGAGGTCCTACAATGAGCAGTTCTTC. This gives the protein CASSRGGRSYNEQFF.

This clone was counted at least ten times. The chain employs TRBV11-2 and TRBJ2-1, with a possible D match to TRBD1 (5 bases). The germline V gene encodes CDR1 SGHAT and CDR2 FQNNGV. V was shortened by 5 bases and J by 8 bases, with 22 bases between the two germline ends. The CDR3 length is 16 residues. The DNA for the CDR3 is TGTGCCAGCAGCCCTACCTGGGGCCAGACCTTGGATGAGCAGTTCTTC. Translated: CASSPTWGQTLDEQFF.

Many counts were recorded for this clone. The chain couples TRBV9 to TRBJ1-5, with D possibly matching TRBD1 (5 bases). V lost 0 bases and J 7 bases, leaving 14 bases between the germline ends. From germline, CDR1 is SGDLS and CDR2 YYNGEE. The length of the CDR3 is 15 residues. The CDR3 DNA is TGTGCCAGCAGCGTAGACGGAGGGGCTGGACAGCCCCAGCATTTT. Amino acid sequence: CASSVDGGAGQPQHF.

This clone has a count of ten or more. The chain combines TRBV25-1 with TRBJ2-3; 10 positions match TRBD2. The CDR3 totals 16 residues. Germline V gene data show CDR1 as MGHDK and CDR2 as SYGVNS. The J segment lost 0 bases and the V segment lost 5 bases, leaving 5 bases of the junction unmatched. The CDR3 sequence is CASSSGTSASTDTQYF. The CDR3 nucleotides are TGTGCCAGCAGTTCAGGGACTAGCGCGAGCACAGATACGCAGTATTTT.

Many counts were recorded for this clone. The chain is built from TRBV4-2 and TRBJ2-2, with 14 bases that match TRBD2. The CDR3 consists of 20 residues. Germline V gene data show CDR1 as LGHNA and CDR2 as YNFKEQ. V lost 2 bases, J lost 5 bases, and 13 bases stayed unmatched. The CDR3 nucleotides are TGTGCCAGCAGCCAAATCCCGGGACTAGCGGGAGACGGGGGGACCGGGGAGCTGTTTTTT. Translation: CASSQIPGLAGDGGTGELFF.

Many counts were recorded for this clone. V gene TRBV11-1 combines with J gene TRBJ2-2; D might be TRBD2 (6 bases). Germline-derived CDR1 and CDR2 are SGHAT and FQDESV (reference sequence). The CDR3 has 15 amino acids. V lost 6 bases, J lost 4 bases, and 15 bases lay in between. CDR3 amino acids: CASRAGRLGTGELFF. The CDR3 DNA reads as TGTGCCAGCAGGGCGGGACGCCTAGGCACCGGGGAGCTGTTTTTT.

The chain carries TRBV18 and TRBJ1-1; TRBD1 aligns across 7 bases. The germline V gene has CDR1 KGHSH and CDR2 LQKENI. Trimming at V came to 5 bases and at J to 1 base, leaving 1 base not matched to a gene. The CDR3 contains 13 residues. CDR3 in amino acids: CASSWDRNTEAFF. In DNA, the CDR3 is TGTGCCAGCTCATGGGACAGGAACACTGAAGCTTTCTTT.

The sample holds many counts of this clone. CDR3 nucleotide sequence: TGTGCCAGCAGCCGGACAGACTATGGCTACACCTTC. This encodes CASSRTDYGYTF. V gene TRBV28 combines with J gene TRBJ1-2; TRBD1 might be the D (6 bases). Germline loops: CDR1 MDHEN, CDR2 SYDVKM. CDR3 length: 12 residues. Trimming stripped 6 bases from V and 3 bases from J, with 8 bases between.